This T cell receptor (beta chain) was sequenced in a study of cytomegalovirus exposure and HLA in healthy donors. The overall study: Unique TCRs numbering around 85 million, obtained from HLA-typed donors, made up an early data release.

V lost 2 bases, J lost 1 base, and 4 bases stayed unmatched. Germline V gene data show CDR1 as SGDLS and CDR2 as YYNGEE. CDR3 length equals 18 residues. Only one count was recorded for this clone. Researchers ran the PCR with 60 Vbeta and 13 Jbeta primers. The protocol was immunoSEQ multiplex PCR, while the TCRdb copy is restricted to in-frame clones and leaves out a portion. The table includes around 150,000 clones, around 86% detected once. Source material: PBMCs. The clonotype originates from a woman in her forties or fifties in good health and CMV-seropositive. This chain uses TRBV9 with TRBJ2-2; the match to TRBD2 covers 14 bases. Written as DNA, the CDR3 is TGTGCCAGCAGCGTTGGACTAGCGGGAGGCCGGAACACCGGGGAGCTGTTTTTT. Encoded protein: CASSVGLAGGRNTGELFF. Combining the CDR3 with reference TRBV9 and TRBJ2-2 gives the whole variable domain DSGVTQTPKHLITATGQRVTLRCSPRSGDLSVYWYQQSLDQGLQFLIQYYNGEERAKGNILERFSAQQFPDLHSELNLSSLELGDSALYFCASSVGLAGGRNTGELFFGEGSRLTVL.